Each of the 9 T cell receptor beta chains below was sequenced from the same sample in a study of blood T cells in healthy people across ages (dated by TCRdb to the mid-2010s). Receptors were amplified or captured by 5' RACE. Sequencing took place on an Illumina HiSeq 2500. The second PCR ran for about 6 to 12 cycles and used a J-beta primer mix along with a sample-barcoded 5' primer. TCRdb reprocessed the public reads (quality trimming at Q25 with fastp, clone calling with MiXCR) and kept in-frame beta chains. Entries are consolidated by CDR3 protein sequence, retaining the most common genes and DNA. Across this sample there are about 1.8 million distinct CDR3 sequences, with less than 50% seen only once. 2.1% of the sample comes from the top ten. Sequencing was done on a sample of blood. The receptor source for this set is a middle-aged woman in good health.

The chain is built from TRBV7-2 and TRBJ1-5; D gene ambiguous. V shed 5 bases and J shed 7 bases, with 15 bases lying between them. Germline V CDR1 and CDR2: SGHTA, FQGNSA. This CDR3 is built from 14 residues. CDR3 residues: CASSVDRAGQPQHF. Written as DNA, the CDR3 is TGTGCCAGCAGCGTAGATCGGGCCGGGCAGCCCCAGCATTTT. Based on the CDR3 plus reference TRBV7-2 and TRBJ1-5, the full variable domain is GAGVSQSPSNKVTEKGKDVELRCDPISGHTALYWYRQSLGQGLEFLIYFQGNSAPDKSGLPSDRFSAERTGGSVSTLTIQRTQQEDSAVYLCASSVDRAGQPQHFGDGTRLSIL.

This clonotype was seen a few times. The J gene is TRBJ2-1, the V gene TRBV9; TRBD2 might be the D (5 bases). The CDR3 is 15 amino acids. The V end lost 1 base, the J end lost 2 bases, and 10 bases lay between the germline ends. CDR1 and CDR2 from the germline V gene are SGDLS and YYNGEE. The CDR3 nucleotides read TGTGCCAGCAGCGTATTCCCCGGGACCTACAATGAGCAGTTCTTC. Translation: CASSVFPGTYNEQFF.

Points on this clonotype: At one boundary the junction diverges from the germline segment, which might be a read error. The rearrangement uses TRBV10-3 and TRBJ2-7; no clear D. The CDR3 totals 12 residues. Germline assignment: CDR1 ENHRY and CDR2 SYGVKD. CDR3: CTISATSYEQYF. The CDR3 coding sequence is TGTACCATCAGCGCGACCTCCTACGAGCAGTACTTC.

The genes are TRBV10-2 and TRBJ1-4; 7 bases are shared with TRBD1. This CDR3 comprises 14 residues. V lost 8 bases, J lost 8 bases, and 11 bases stayed unmatched. In germline, CDR1 is WSHSY, CDR2 SAAADI. CDR3 residues: CASARQGRSEKLFF. The CDR3 DNA follows: TGCGCCAGCGCCCGACAGGGTCGGTCCGAAAAACTGTTTTTT.

This chain links TRBV14 with TRBJ2-3; possible D gene TRBD2, 6 bases. Per the germline V gene, CDR1 is SGHDN and CDR2 is FVKESK. The CDR3 runs 18 residues. The V gene lost 0 bases and the J gene lost 5 bases, with 21 bases spanning the gap. The CDR3 loop reads CASSQDYSGTRTRDTQYF. DNA for the CDR3: TGTGCCAGCAGCCAAGATTATTCAGGGACTCGGACTCGAGATACGCAGTATTTT.

This clonotype was picked up a small number of times. The chain recombines TRBV9 with TRBJ2-3, with 8 positions matching TRBD2. This CDR3 is 15 amino acids long. Looked up from germline, CDR1 is SGDLS and CDR2 is YYNGEE. V lost 0 bases to trimming and J lost 4 bases; unmatched junction nucleotides: 4. The CDR3 DNA is TGTGCCAGCAGCGTAGCAGCGGGGGTATCAGATACGCAGTATTTT. Protein: CASSVAAGVSDTQYF.

DNA of the CDR3: TGCGCCAGCAGCTTGGAGGGGCCGCTCTATGGCTACACCTTC. Translating it yields CASSLEGPLYGYTF. V and J are TRBV5-1 and TRBJ1-2; possible D gene TRBD1, 5 bases. From germline, CDR1 is SGHRS and CDR2 YFSETQ. The CDR3 is made up of 14 amino acids. Between the trimmed V and J ends, which lost 0 bases and 4 bases, there was a span of 10 bases.

The J gene is TRBJ2-7, the V gene TRBV6-5; D could derive from TRBD1 or TRBD2 (5 bases each). The CDR3 totals 14 residues. Germline values: CDR1 MNHEY, CDR2 SVGAGI. Trimming removed 6 bases from V and 2 bases from J, with 14 bases in between. This chain's CDR3 is CASSPPGLAYEQYF. CDR3 sequence (DNA): TGTGCCAGCAGCCCCCCGGGGCTGGCCTACGAGCAGTACTTC.

Only a few counts were recorded for this clonotype. This chain links TRBV6-2 or TRBV6-3 with TRBJ2-5; D is possibly TRBD1 or TRBD2 (5 bases each). The assigned J gene may be wrong: the sequence end matches TRBJ2-7 better. Germline assignment: CDR1 MNHEY and CDR2 SVGEGT. The CDR3 has 14 amino acids. This chain's CDR3 is CASSEGQPPYEQYF. The DNA for the CDR3 is TGTGCCAGCAGCGAGGGGCAGCCCCCTTACGAGCAGTACTTC.